The clone carrying this T cell receptor beta chain was recorded many times. The target antigen is unknown. CDR1 ENHRY and CDR2 SYGVKD come from the germline V gene. Trimming removed 10 bases at V and 2 bases at J, with 16 bases between. This CDR3 spans 14 amino acids. Individual cDNA molecules carried attached unique molecular identifiers. MiXCR, applied by TCRdb to the 5' RACE reads, yields one record per CDR3 protein. The sample lists about 38,000 distinct CDR3 sequences; roughly 5% were seen once. These data belong to a study of early T cells in non-severe SARS-CoV-2 infection. Study conclusions and caveats: Comparison of clonotypes with VDJdb favored anti-spike CD8 responses while missing private and CD4 specificities.

Sequenced: whole blood. The TCR originated in an adult who was a healthcare worker with PCR-confirmed SARS-CoV-2 infection or an uninfected control (not recorded which). The J gene is TRBJ2-3, the V gene TRBV10-3; D remains unclear. The CDR3 protein is CATLEGGNTDTQYF. The CDR3 nucleotides are TGTGCCACCTTGGAAGGTGGGAACACAGATACGCAGTATTTT.